This T cell receptor (beta chain) was identified in a study of T cells expressing NK-cell markers. Study-wide findings and caveats: Researchers report these clonotypes also headed the CD3+CD56-NKG2C+ fraction in four donors. A range of about 1.0-7.0% of CD8+ T cells consisted of dominant NKG2C+ clonotypes in roughly 6 donors.

From the 5' RACE reads, TCRdb lists one entry per CDR3 protein and no DNA. This sample's table has 150,000 to 200,000 distinct CDR3 sequences. The V gene's germline CDR1 is LGHDT and CDR2 YNNKEL (reference sequence). The CDR3 loop spans 17 amino acids. Regarding this clonotype: The antigen is unknown.

Material: blood T cells: a sorted CD56 or NKG2C T cell subset, CD4+ or CD8+ T cells, or bulk PBMC T cells (not recorded which). This chain connects TRBV3-1 to TRBJ2-5. The TCR was taken from a man between 18 and 69 years old in good health. The CDR3 sequence is CASSQERQRQPRETQYF.